The present T cell receptor beta chain was sequenced within a study of cytomegalovirus exposure and HLA in healthy donors. The study sampled nominally healthy donors, though unrecorded immune exposures were likely. With V trimmed by 2 bases and J by 0 bases, 7 bases remained unmatched. The CDR3 length is 16 residues. CDR1 and CDR2 (germline): SEHNR, FQNEAQ (reference sequence). General observations from the study: HLA alleles showed associations with roughly 17,000 TCR beta sequences in a later analysis, at a 0.05 false discovery rate. Highly shared variants forming one cluster were likely a sequencing artifact.

By sample share, this clone is medium-sized. The antigen is not known. PCR used 60 Vbeta primers and 13 Jbeta primers. The method was immunoSEQ multiplex PCR; TCRdb's version includes in-frame clones alone and lacks a portion of them. The table lists about 52,000 clones, around 50% of them singletons. The source material was PBMCs. The sequence was obtained from a human donor in good health. The genes are TRBV7-9 and TRBJ2-7; 7 bases are shared with TRBD2. CDR3 DNA sequence: TGTGCCAGCAGCTTAAGGAGCGGGGTTAACTCCTACGAGCAGTACTTC. Residues: CASSLRSGVNSYEQYF.